This TCR beta chain was documented in a study of cytomegalovirus exposure and HLA in healthy donors. Study results and limitations: Several of the most significant clusters appeared, in a later analysis, to be linked to common viral pathogens. Versus the 666-donor mean, an Asian-associated ancestry cluster reportedly showed fewer N-insertions in a later analysis. A missense variant in DCLRE1C was later tied to TCR beta V- and J-gene trimming.

The germline V gene encodes CDR1 SQVTM and CDR2 ANQGSEA. CDR3 size: 13 residues. After removal of 4 bases from V and 7 bases from J, the junction contained 6 bases not matched to a gene. About this clone: The target antigen is unknown.

The PCR ran on 60 Vbeta and 13 Jbeta primers. The assay was immunoSEQ multiplex PCR, and TCRdb's table has in-frame clones only and misses some. The sample has roughly 120,000 clones, approximately 80% seen once. This clonotype was obtained from a man aged 30-40 years in good health and CMV-seropositive. The chain joins TRBV29-1 to TRBJ2-1; 8 bases line up with TRBD2. Input material: PBMCs. CDR3 sequence: CSVAWASGNEQFF. Here the CDR3 DNA reads TGCAGCGTTGCCTGGGCTAGCGGGAATGAGCAGTTCTTC.